What follows is one T cell receptor beta chain and its context. This clone has only a few counts. Which antigen it targets is not known. Base qualities are not recorded, but no much larger clone differs from it by a single base. This sample was included in a study of cytomegalovirus exposure and HLA in healthy donors (dated by TCRdb to 2016 to 2017). As for the study more broadly: The 666 repertoires of the first cohort and the 110 or so validation repertoires were produced on the same platform, according to a later analysis. The study aimed to test whether cataloging public T cell receptors could reveal signatures of past pathogen exposure. In addition to the first cohort of several hundred subjects, a separate validation cohort of 100 to 150 different subjects was used. High-throughput TCR immunosequencing, statistical association of individual TCRs with disease status, and machine learning were combined to predict cytomegalovirus infection status. Findings and caveats that apply to the study as a whole: A later analysis had no HLA typing for the validation cohort, so co-occurrence there was scored across all 130 or so repertoires. It was suggested by the authors that the approach could potentially be generalized to other disease states and immunological phenotypes. In vitro tests confirmed that a few of the cytomegalovirus-associated TCR beta chains recognize cytomegalovirus antigens. Most TCR sequences were observed very rarely across donors, whereas some public TCRs were present in many individuals. A later analysis found that TCRs clustered in the first cohort also tended to co-occur in the approximately 120 validation repertoires, with 94% of cluster scores above 0. Cytomegalovirus status was reported to be diagnosed by the classifier with high specificity and sensitivity in both the original and validation cohorts. The study gave a list of about 170 TCR beta chains associated with cytomegalovirus.

The library was generated by the immunoSEQ multiplex PCR assay. The authors processed their data as follows. To diagnose cytomegalovirus status from the catalog of TCR beta chain sequences, a statistical classification framework was built. The source is immuneACCESS, and TCRdb retained only in-frame sequences with V and J called. Part of the clones is not carried over; for the studies checked, unresolved V genes explain less than half of this, and the remainder is unexplained. V and J calls and clone size are copied from that table; D and trimming were computed from the DNA. Counted in this sample were some 250,000 clones; roughly 90% of them appeared once. 0.35% to 0.4% of the sample rests with the top ten. The donors were included in the validation cohort of 120 subjects, a group kept apart from the 666-subject first cohort. Inclusive of the bounding cysteine and phenylalanine, the CDR3 is 16 residues long. The entry retains the CDR3 DNA only, 48 bases that are in frame from base 1. V drops 0 bases and J drops 7 bases, leaving 15 bases in between. CDR1 and CDR2, per the germline V gene, are MGHRA and YSYEKL.

The origin of this receptor is a woman under 30 in good health and CMV-seronegative. The chain is assembled from TRBV4-1 and TRBJ1-4; no D gene can be assigned with confidence. Specimen: PBMCs. At the DNA level, the sequence is TGCGCCAGCAGCCAAGATCCTACATCCCGGGGTGAAAAACTGTTTTTT. It is translated as CASSQDPTSRGEKLFF.